Each of the 9 T cell receptor beta chains below was sequenced from the same sample in a study of T-cell reconstitution after alpha-beta-depleted transplantation in children. Unique molecular identifiers were used in preparing the TCRbeta library. TCRdb reprocessed the PCR reads via MiXCR and lists one record per CDR3 protein. The table shows 450,000 to 700,000 distinct CDR3 sequences, with 25% to 30% occurring only once. The sample consisted of PBMCs, taken before TCRalphabeta/CD19-depleted stem cell transplant. These receptor sequences come from a boy less than two years old with Wiskott-Aldrich syndrome, due to receive a stem cell transplant.

This chain uses TRBV5-1 with TRBJ2-7, with 7 bases identical to TRBD1. This CDR3 is built from 14 residues. With V trimmed by 3 bases and J by 0 bases, 3 bases remained unmatched. From germline, CDR1 is SGHRS and CDR2 YFSETQ. The CDR3, as DNA: TGCGCCAGCAGCTCCCGGACAGGCTCCTACGAGCAGTACTTC. It codes for CASSSRTGSYEQYF.

The chain links TRBV28 to TRBJ1-1; no clear D gene. CDR1 is MDHEN, CDR2 SYDVKM, per germline. Trimming removed 5 bases at V and 5 bases at J, with 9 bases between. This CDR3 spans 12 amino acids. The CDR3 protein is CASSPRLTEAFF. In DNA form, the CDR3 reads TGTGCCAGCAGTCCGCGACTGACTGAAGCTTTCTTT.

The chain carries TRBV5-1 and TRBJ2-1; D not resolved. CDR3 length: 14 residues. Germline loops: CDR1 SGHRS, CDR2 YFSETQ. The V and J ends lost 0 bases and 8 bases respectively, with 12 bases between them. The CDR3 nucleotides read TGCGCCAGCAGCTTGGCCCTGGCGTACGATGAGCAGTTCTTC. This codes for CASSLALAYDEQFF.

The chain links TRBV20-1 to TRBJ1-5; possibly TRBD1 for D (5 bases). The CDR3 totals 18 residues. Germline CDR1 and CDR2: DFQATT and SNEGSKA (reference sequence). The germline V and J ends were trimmed by 2 bases and 2 bases, with 22 bases remaining between them. The CDR3 bases are TGCAGTGCTAGACTTCTATTCCGGGGCCAGGGTGGCAATCAGCCCCAGCATTTT. The encoded protein is CSARLLFRGQGGNQPQHF.

V usage is TRBV5-1 and J usage is TRBJ2-7, with 10 bases that match TRBD2. The germline V gene encodes CDR1 SGHRS and CDR2 YFSETQ. V was pared by 4 bases and J by 2 bases, with 6 bases of the junction left unmatched. The CDR3 is 15 amino acids. The DNA for the CDR3 is TGCGCCAGCAGCCTTCGGACTAGCGGAGCCTACGAGCAGTACTTC. Translated: CASSLRTSGAYEQYF. Drawing the rest from reference TRBV5-1 and TRBJ2-7, the complete variable domain is KAGVTQTPRYLIKTRGQQVTLSCSPISGHRSVSWYQQTPGQGLQFLFEYFSETQRNKGNFPGRFSGRQFSNSRSEMNVSTLELGDSALYLCASSLRTSGAYEQYFGPGTRLTVT.

The J gene is TRBJ2-1, the V gene TRBV12-3 or TRBV12-4, with a possible D match to TRBD2 (5 bases). The V end was cut by 8 bases, the J end by 2 bases, with 13 bases between. The CDR3 has 14 residues. The CDR3 is CASASRGTYNEQFF. CDR3 nucleotide sequence: TGTGCCAGCGCCAGCCGGGGTACCTACAATGAGCAGTTCTTC.

The rearrangement links TRBV5-8 to TRBJ1-1; D is unclear. Trimming took 1 base from V and 1 from J, leaving 5 bases between them. Germline CDR1 reads SGHTS; CDR2 reads YDEGEE. The CDR3 length is 13 residues. The CDR3 DNA is TGTGCCAGCAGCTTGTACCAGAACACTGAAGCTTTCTTT. This encodes CASSLYQNTEAFF.

In this sample, this clonotype turned up a few times. This chain uses TRBV5-5 with TRBJ2-2; D is possibly TRBD2 (6 bases). V was trimmed by 3 bases and J by 6 bases, leaving 9 bases between them. This CDR3 spans 13 amino acids. The germline V gene has CDR1 SGHKS and CDR2 YYEKEE (reference sequence). The CDR3 DNA sequence: TGTGCCAGCAGCTGGAGGGAGGCCGGGGAGCTGTTTTTT. Encoded protein: CASSWREAGELFF. Using reference TRBV5-5 and TRBJ2-2 for the parts outside the CDR3, the full variable domain is DAGVTQSPTHLIKTRGQQVTLRCSPISGHKSVSWYQQVLGQGPQFIFQYYEKEERGRGNFPDRFSARQFPNYSSELNVNALLLGDSALYLCASSWREAGELFFGEGSRLTVL.

The chain uses TRBV7-9 and TRBJ1-1; D unresolved. Germline assignment: CDR1 SEHNR and CDR2 FQNEAQ (reference sequence). This CDR3 is 13 amino acids long. V lost 5 bases, J lost 1 base, and 8 bases lay in between. CDR3 DNA sequence: TGTGCCAGCAGCCCCACCACGAACACTGAAGCTTTCTTT. As protein: CASSPTTNTEAFF.